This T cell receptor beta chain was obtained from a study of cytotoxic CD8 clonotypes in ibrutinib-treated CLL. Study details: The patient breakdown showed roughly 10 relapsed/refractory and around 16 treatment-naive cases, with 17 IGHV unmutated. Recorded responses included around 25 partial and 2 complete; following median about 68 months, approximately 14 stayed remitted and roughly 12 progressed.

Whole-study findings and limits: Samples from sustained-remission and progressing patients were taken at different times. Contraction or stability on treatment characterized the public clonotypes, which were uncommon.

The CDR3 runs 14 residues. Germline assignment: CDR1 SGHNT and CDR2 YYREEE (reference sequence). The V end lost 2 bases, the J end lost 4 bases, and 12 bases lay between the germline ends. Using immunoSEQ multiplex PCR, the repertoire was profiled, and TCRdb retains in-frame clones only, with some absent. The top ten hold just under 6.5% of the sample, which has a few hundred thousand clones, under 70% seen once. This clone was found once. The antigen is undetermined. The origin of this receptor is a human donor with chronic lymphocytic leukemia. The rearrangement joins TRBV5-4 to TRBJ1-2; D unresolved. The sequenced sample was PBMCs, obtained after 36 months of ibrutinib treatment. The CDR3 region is CASSLGPLSYGYTF. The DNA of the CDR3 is TGTGCCAGCAGCTTAGGTCCATTAAGCTATGGCTACACCTTC.